This entry lists 16 T cell receptor beta chains sequenced from one sample in a study of T cell responses to AZD1222 COVID-19 vaccine. Sequencing was performed with immunoSEQ multiplex PCR; in TCRdb, only in-frame clones are kept and a portion is missing. The table has under 130,000 clones, roughly 87% seen once. Sequencing used peripheral blood, obtained 28 days after the second AZD1222 dose. Receptors were obtained from an adult who received the AZD1222 COVID-19 vaccine.

This chain uses TRBV7-2 with TRBJ2-1; 9 bases line up with TRBD2. J lost 6 bases, V lost 5 bases, and 8 bases had no gene match. The CDR3 is 15 residues long. Per the germline V gene, CDR1 is SGHTA and CDR2 is FQGNSA. CDR3 nucleotide sequence: TGTGCCAGCAGCCAGGGGCTAGCGGGAACCAATGAGCAGTTCTTC. It is translated as CASSQGLAGTNEQFF.

This clone was detected only a few times. The CDR3 coding sequence is TGTGCCAGCAGAAGGTACTTCGTGCGGGAGGCTGAAGCTTTCTTT. This gives the protein CASRRYFVREAEAFF. The chain has TRBV13 and TRBJ1-1; no firm D call. The V gene lost 6 bases and the J gene lost 6 bases, with 20 bases spanning the gap. This CDR3 comprises 15 residues. Germline V CDR1 and CDR2: PRHDT, FYEKMQ (reference sequence).

The gene calls are TRBV28 and TRBJ1-1, with 7 bases identical to TRBD1. The ends lost 5 bases at V and 10 bases at J; junction bases unmatched: 16. CDR3 length equals 15 residues. Germline CDR1 MDHEN, CDR2 SYDVKM. The CDR3 DNA reads as TGTGCCAGCAGTCATCAACCCCCAGACAGGGTAGTAGCTTTCTTT. Translated, it gives CASSHQPPDRVVAFF.

The chain couples TRBV9 to TRBJ1-5, with 8 bases identical to TRBD1. The CDR3 has 17 amino acids. V trimming: 5 bases; J trimming: 2 bases; junction bases outside the gene matches: 12. Germline CDR1 and CDR2: SGDLS and YYNGEE. CDR3 DNA sequence: TGTGCCAGCAGAGTTGATACCAGGGGGCGCCGCAATCAGCCCCAGCATTTT. It yields the protein CASRVDTRGRRNQPQHF.

This chain links TRBV7-9 with TRBJ2-7; D is ambiguous. Germline assignment: CDR1 SEHNR and CDR2 FQNEAQ (reference sequence). The CDR3 spans 15 residues. Trimming cost V 1 base and J 6 bases, with 16 bases left between them. CDR3: CASSLEGLFTSEQYF. For the CDR3, the DNA is TGTGCCAGCAGCTTAGAGGGCCTATTTACCAGCGAGCAGTACTTC.

This chain uses TRBV28 with TRBJ2-5; D call uncertain. In germline, CDR1 is MDHEN, CDR2 SYDVKM. The CDR3 extends over 15 amino acids. The V and J ends lost 8 bases and 0 bases respectively, with 16 bases between them. CDR3 DNA sequence: TGTGCCAGCGTTCCAGCTTCTTCATACCAAGAGACCCAGTACTTC. The encoded protein is CASVPASSYQETQYF.

The chain combines TRBV27 with TRBJ2-1; D perhaps matches TRBD1 (6 bases). Germline V lookup: CDR1 MNHEY, CDR2 SMNVEV (reference sequence). The CDR3 runs to 15 residues. V was pared by 6 bases and J by 0 bases, with 12 bases between. CDR3 sequence: CASSTGKSSYNEQFF. The CDR3 DNA is TGTGCCAGCAGCACAGGGAAAAGCTCCTACAATGAGCAGTTCTTC.

The CDR3 loop is CASSEAGSISNQPQHF. The CDR3 DNA follows: TGTGCCAGCAGTGAAGCGGGATCGATTAGCAATCAGCCCCAGCATTTT. The chain has TRBV6-1 and TRBJ1-5; unclear D gene. Germline V gene sequence: CDR1 MNHNS, CDR2 SASEGT. V lost 0 bases and J lost 0, with 9 bases in between. There are 16 residues in the CDR3.

This clone was detected once. The CDR3 DNA reads TGTGCCAGCAGTAACCCCGGACAGGCAAAGAACGAGCAGTACTTC. Translating gives CASSNPGQAKNEQYF. The rearrangement links TRBV27 to TRBJ2-7; 7 bases fit TRBD1. V trimming: 5 bases; J trimming: 5 bases; junction bases outside the gene matches: 12. CDR3 size: 15 residues. Germline assignment: CDR1 MNHEY and CDR2 SMNVEV (reference sequence).

This chain links TRBV11-1 with TRBJ1-1; D is unclear. CDR1 and CDR2 (germline): SGHAT, FQDESV (reference sequence). The CDR3 loop spans 14 amino acids. The V gene lost 5 bases and the J gene lost 4 bases, with 14 bases spanning the gap. CDR3 DNA: TGTGCCAGCAGCCGAAGGCCGGGATTCACTGAAGCTTTCTTT. This gives the protein CASSRRPGFTEAFF.

The rearrangement joins TRBV14 to TRBJ2-7; 8 bases are a match to TRBD1. Germline-derived CDR1 and CDR2 are SGHDN and FVKESK. The CDR3 is made up of 16 amino acids. With V trimmed by 4 bases and J by 7 bases, 15 bases remained unmatched. CDR3 residues: CASSLFSGGSPKEQYF. DNA of the CDR3: TGTGCCAGCAGCCTCTTCTCAGGGGGCAGCCCAAAAGAGCAGTACTTC.

This clone was seen just once. The genes are TRBV28 and TRBJ2-1; 7 nucleotides match TRBD1. Germline loops: CDR1 MDHEN, CDR2 SYDVKM. Unmatched junction bases numbered 8, after V lost 5 bases and J lost 4 bases. The CDR3 runs 15 residues. The chain's CDR3 is CASSPRDSIYNEQFF. In DNA form, the CDR3 reads TGTGCCAGCAGTCCCCGGGACAGCATATACAATGAGCAGTTCTTC.

The V gene is TRBV5-1, the J gene TRBJ2-1, with 13 bases lining up with TRBD2. V trimming: 4 bases; J trimming: 6 bases; junction bases outside the gene matches: 7. Germline V gives CDR1 SGHRS, CDR2 YFSETQ. The CDR3 consists of 16 residues. The CDR3 reads CASSLLLAGGTNEQFF. The CDR3 DNA follows: TGCGCCAGCAGCCTGCTACTAGCGGGAGGGACCAATGAGCAGTTCTTC.

The chain recombines TRBV6-6 with TRBJ2-5; 11 nucleotides match TRBD2. The trim removed 5 bases at V and 2 bases at J, leaving 19 bases unmatched. CDR3 length equals 20 residues. CDR1 and CDR2 (germline): MNHNY, SVGAGI (reference sequence). In DNA, the CDR3 is TGTGCCAGCAGTCTATATCCGCCCTCAACTAGCGGGAGTATACAAGAGACCCAGTACTTC. This translates into CASSLYPPSTSGSIQETQYF.

V is TRBV5-5 and J is TRBJ2-1; tentatively, D is TRBD2 (5 bases). Germline loops: CDR1 SGHKS, CDR2 YYEKEE (reference sequence). Trimming cost V 4 bases and J 0 bases, with 11 bases left between them. The CDR3 length is 15 residues. The DNA of the CDR3 is TGTGCCAGCAGCCTAAGCGGAGACTCCTACAATGAGCAGTTCTTC. Translation: CASSLSGDSYNEQFF.

The J gene is TRBJ2-1, the V gene TRBV3-1 (or the pseudogene TRBV3-2), with a possible D match to TRBD2 (5 bases). The V gene lost 0 bases and the J gene lost 10 bases, with 13 bases spanning the gap. This CDR3 is 14 amino acids long. CDR1 and CDR2 (germline): LGHDT, YNNKEL (reference sequence). The CDR3 protein is CASSQDTFSGEQFF. The CDR3 region has the DNA TGTGCCAGCAGCCAAGACACATTTTCGGGGGAGCAGTTCTTC.